A single sample is the source of the 15 T cell receptor beta chains below, sequenced in a study of T cell responses to AZD1222 COVID-19 vaccine (dated by TCRdb to the early 2020s). Receptor amplification or capture employed the immunoSEQ multiplex PCR assay. Imported from immuneACCESS, the table was reduced by TCRdb to in-frame sequences with V and J called. These copies leave out some clones; in studies compared against another copy, an unresolved V gene accounts for under half, and the cause of the remainder is not known. Across this sample there are some 140,000 clones, with just under 95% seen only once. Of the sample, approximately 6.8% falls within the top ten clones. Explained via the paper, the time point label denotes: about 28 days (+/-7) after the second vaccine dose. The source material was peripheral blood, sampled 28 days after the second AZD1222 dose. These receptors originate from an adult who received the AZD1222 COVID-19 vaccine.

The J gene is TRBJ2-4, the V gene TRBV3-1 (or the pseudogene TRBV3-2), with 10 bases matching TRBD1. This CDR3 is 14 amino acids long. Germline CDR1 reads LGHDT; CDR2 reads YNNKEL (reference sequence). Trimming took 2 bases from V and 9 from J; bases not matched to a gene: 4. The DNA of the CDR3 is TGTGCCAGCAGCCAACGGGACAGGGGTAGCATTCAGTACTTC. Translated, it gives CASSQRDRGSIQYF.

The chain joins TRBV7-9 to TRBJ2-7; no definite D call. The V and J ends lost 4 bases and 5 bases respectively, with 12 bases between them. This CDR3 is 13 amino acids long. Germline CDR1 is SEHNR and CDR2 is FQNEAQ (reference sequence). The CDR3 here is CASSSSLGHEQYF. As DNA, the CDR3 is TGTGCCAGCAGCTCCTCTTTGGGCCACGAGCAGTACTTC.

V gene TRBV24-1 combines with J gene TRBJ2-3; 7 nucleotides match TRBD2. Looked up from germline, CDR1 is KGHDR and CDR2 is SFDVKD. The CDR3 covers 15 residues. The junction had 6 bases not matched to a gene; V was cut back by 5 bases and J by 2 bases. The CDR3 DNA sequence: TGTGCCACCAGTGCGGGGAGGGGCGACACAGATACGCAGTATTTT. Its translation is CATSAGRGDTDTQYF.

The genes are TRBV19 and TRBJ1-5; D is possibly TRBD1 (5 bases). V lost 7 bases, J lost 4 bases, and 14 bases lay in between. Germline loops: CDR1 LNHDA, CDR2 SQIVND (reference sequence). CDR3 size: 14 residues. CDR3 amino acids: CASTPGRVNQPQHF. CDR3 nucleotides: TGTGCCAGTACCCCGGGACGGGTGAATCAGCCCCAGCATTTT.

The sample holds a few counts of this clone. DNA of the CDR3: TGTGCCAGCAGCCCAGGGGTAGCGGGGTTCACCGGGGAGCTGTTTTTT. Its protein product is CASSPGVAGFTGELFF. The V and J genes are TRBV27 and TRBJ2-2; 8 nucleotides align to TRBD2. Germline CDR1 reads MNHEY; CDR2 reads SMNVEV (reference sequence). V lost 6 bases, J lost 4 bases, and 10 bases stayed unmatched. This CDR3 is 16 amino acids long.

V and J are TRBV10-1 and TRBJ2-2; 7 bases match TRBD1. The V gene end was trimmed by 0 bases and the J gene end by 5 bases; junction bases not matched to a gene: 6. Germline V gives CDR1 WNHNN, CDR2 SYGVQD (reference sequence). The CDR3 has 16 residues. CDR3 sequence: CASSESTGFRTGELFF. The CDR3 coding sequence is TGCGCCAGCAGTGAGTCGACAGGGTTTCGAACCGGGGAGCTGTTTTTT.

V is TRBV7-6 and J is TRBJ2-3; D may be TRBD1 or TRBD2 (5 bases each). V was clipped by 2 bases and J by 4 bases, with 13 bases between them. Germline V lookup: CDR1 SGHVS, CDR2 FNYEAQ. The CDR3 is made up of 15 amino acids. CDR3 DNA sequence: TGTGCCAGCAGCTTAAGGATCAGGGAGTCAGATACGCAGTATTTT. Residues: CASSLRIRESDTQYF.

This sequence joins TRBV15 and TRBJ1-6; D possibly corresponds to TRBD1 (5 bases). V was shortened by 7 bases and J by 1 base, with 11 bases between the two germline ends. Per the germline V gene, CDR1 is LNHNV and CDR2 is YYDKDF (reference sequence). The CDR3 runs to 15 residues. Written as DNA, the CDR3 is TGTGCCACCAAAAGGGACGGGTCCTATAATTCACCCCTCCACTTT. This gives the protein CATKRDGSYNSPLHF.

This rearrangement joins TRBV28 to TRBJ1-1, with unresolved D. V was clipped by 6 bases and J by 7 bases, with 9 bases between them. Germline values: CDR1 MDHEN, CDR2 SYDVKM. This CDR3 has 11 residues. CDR3 nucleotide sequence: TGTGCCAGCAGCGGATTTAATGAAGCTTTCTTT. Translating it yields CASSGFNEAFF.

The J gene is TRBJ1-1, the V gene TRBV7-8, with no clear D. The germline V gene has CDR1 SGHVS and CDR2 FQNEAQ. CDR3 length: 12 residues. Deletions cut 2 bases from V and 5 bases from J, with 6 bases between. The CDR3 sequence: CASSLTWTEAFF. CDR3 nucleotides: TGTGCCAGCAGCTTAACCTGGACTGAAGCTTTCTTT.

The chain is built from TRBV14 and TRBJ1-2, with D possibly being TRBD1 (6 bases). The V end lost 1 base, the J end lost 6 bases, and 15 bases lay between the germline ends. The germline V gene has CDR1 SGHDN and CDR2 FVKESK. The CDR3 contains 15 residues. CDR3 bases: TGTGCCAGCAGCCAAGCACAGGGAGGGATCCATGGCTACACCTTC. Translating it yields CASSQAQGGIHGYTF.

The CDR3 DNA is TGTGCCACGGGGGACAGAAGCAATCAGCCCCAGCATTTT. This encodes CATGDRSNQPQHF. The rearrangement uses TRBV10-3 and TRBJ1-5; 7 bases are a match to TRBD1. After removal of 10 bases from V and 1 base from J, the junction contained 4 bases not matched to a gene. Germline loops: CDR1 ENHRY, CDR2 SYGVKD. The CDR3 has 13 amino acids.

This clone occurred once. This CDR3 reads CASSFKSGYTF. DNA for the CDR3: TGTGCCAGCAGTTTTAAGTCTGGCTACACCTTC. The chain uses TRBV12-3 or TRBV12-4 and TRBJ1-2, with D hard to call. V lost 3 bases to trimming and J lost 7 bases, with 6 bases between them. CDR3 length: 11 residues.

This rearrangement joins TRBV5-4 to TRBJ2-2, with D perhaps matching TRBD1 (5 bases). With 0 bases removed from V and 4 bases from J, the gap between germline ends came to 16 bases. CDR3 length: 17 residues. From germline, CDR1 is SGHNT and CDR2 YYREEE (reference sequence). The CDR3 protein is CASSLGLQAQSTGELFF. CDR3 nucleotides: TGTGCCAGCAGCTTGGGTCTACAGGCGCAGAGCACCGGGGAGCTGTTTTTT.

This chain uses TRBV20-1 with TRBJ2-5; possible D gene TRBD1, 6 bases. The CDR3 contains 13 residues. Looked up from germline, CDR1 is DFQATT and CDR2 is SNEGSKA (reference sequence). V dropped 3 bases and J dropped 5 bases, with 13 bases sitting between them. This chain's CDR3 is CSASQGLVETQYF. CDR3 nucleotides: TGCAGTGCTAGTCAGGGGCTCGTGGAGACCCAGTACTTC.